A selection of T cell receptor beta chains follows, all from one sample in a study of blood T cell repertoires in COVID-19. Measured with immunoSEQ multiplex PCR; TCRdb has only the in-frame clones, and not every one. The table has 53,000 or so clones, about four fifths seen once; the top ten hold about 15%. The sample taken for sequencing was peripheral blood. The source is a man between 70 and 80 years old with active COVID-19. Each CDR3 is given with its conserved first and last residue. Fields, in order: J gene, D gene, V gene, clone size, CDR3 protein, CDR3 DNA. A D gene is named only where the DNA matches it firmly. A row's size may be missing; if present it is once, few, many or a size class.

j_call: TRBJ2-1; d_call: TRBD2; v_call: TRBV7-8; clone_size: -; cdr3_aa: CASSLPGTRGKEQFF; cdr3_nt: TGTGCCAGCAGCCTCCCCGGGACTAGGGGTAAGGAGCAGTTCTTC
j_call: TRBJ2-7; d_call: -; v_call: TRBV27; clone_size: -; cdr3_aa: CASSPMVLQAYEQYF; cdr3_nt: TGTGCCAGCAGTCCCATGGTATTGCAGGCCTACGAGCAGTACTTC
j_call: TRBJ2-3; d_call: -; v_call: TRBV9; clone_size: -; cdr3_aa: CASSVSPLSTDTQYF; cdr3_nt: TGTGCCAGCAGCGTATCACCACTAAGCACAGATACGCAGTATTTT
j_call: TRBJ1-6; d_call: TRBD1; v_call: TRBV6-1; clone_size: -; cdr3_aa: CASSGLTGQGFSPLHF; cdr3_nt: TGTGCCAGCAGTGGATTGACGGGACAGGGGTTTTCACCTCTCCACTTT
j_call: TRBJ2-5; d_call: TRBD1; v_call: TRBV6-6; clone_size: -; cdr3_aa: CASSYSPGGRETQYF; cdr3_nt: TGTGCCAGCAGTTACTCTCCAGGGGGCCGAGAGACCCAGTACTTC
j_call: TRBJ2-2; d_call: TRBD2; v_call: TRBV15; clone_size: -; cdr3_aa: CATSRDLAGAGELFF; cdr3_nt: TGTGCCACCAGCAGAGATCTGGCGGGAGCCGGGGAGCTGTTTTTT
j_call: TRBJ2-7; d_call: TRBD2; v_call: TRBV6-2/TRBV6-3; clone_size: -; cdr3_aa: CASSNPLADPSEQYF; cdr3_nt: TGTGCCAGCAGTAACCCCCTAGCGGACCCATCCGAGCAGTACTTC
j_call: TRBJ1-4; d_call: -; v_call: TRBV30; clone_size: once; cdr3_aa: CAWSGHGGLGEKLFF; cdr3_nt: TGTGCCTGGAGTGGCCACGGGGGGCTGGGCGAAAAACTGTTTTTT
j_call: TRBJ1-2; d_call: -; v_call: TRBV6-5; clone_size: -; cdr3_aa: CASSYSSRGYGYTF; cdr3_nt: TGTGCCAGCAGTTACTCGTCCAGGGGATATGGCTACACCTTC
j_call: TRBJ1-5; d_call: -; v_call: TRBV11-2; clone_size: -; cdr3_aa: CASSVYGRDQPQHF; cdr3_nt: TGTGCCAGCAGCGTTTACGGCAGGGATCAGCCCCAGCATTTT
j_call: TRBJ2-7; d_call: TRBD1; v_call: TRBV29-1; clone_size: -; cdr3_aa: CSASGQGREQYF; cdr3_nt: TGCAGCGCCTCGGGACAGGGGAGGGAGCAGTACTTC
j_call: TRBJ2-2; d_call: TRBD2; v_call: TRBV7-3; clone_size: -; cdr3_aa: CASSLHGLAGGRVAGELFF; cdr3_nt: TGTGCCAGCAGCTTACACGGACTAGCGGGAGGACGGGTGGCCGGGGAGCTGTTTTTT
j_call: TRBJ1-2; d_call: TRBD1; v_call: TRBV5-1; clone_size: few; cdr3_aa: CASSSMSDRVYGYTF; cdr3_nt: TGCGCCAGCAGCTCGATGTCGGACAGGGTCTATGGCTACACCTTC
j_call: TRBJ1-2; d_call: TRBD1; v_call: TRBV7-2; clone_size: few; cdr3_aa: CASSLASGTGEGYTF; cdr3_nt: TGTGCCAGCAGCTTAGCGTCCGGGACAGGGGAAGGCTACACCTTC
j_call: TRBJ2-5; d_call: -; v_call: TRBV18; clone_size: -; cdr3_aa: CASSPGVSSFQETQYF; cdr3_nt: TGTGCCAGCTCACCAGGAGTCAGCAGCTTCCAAGAGACCCAGTACTTC
j_call: TRBJ2-1; d_call: -; v_call: TRBV6-7; clone_size: few; cdr3_aa: CASSYSKQGRRRNEQFF; cdr3_nt: TGTGCCAGCAGTTACTCGAAACAGGGACGGAGACGCAATGAGCAGTTCTTC
j_call: TRBJ2-2; d_call: -; v_call: TRBV4-3; clone_size: large; cdr3_aa: CASSQDELGGELFF; cdr3_nt: TGCGCCAGCAGCCAAGATGAGCTAGGCGGGGAGCTGTTTTTT
j_call: TRBJ2-5; d_call: -; v_call: TRBV21-1; clone_size: -; cdr3_aa: CASSNTYTQDRAQETQYF; cdr3_nt: TGTGCCAGCAGCAACACCTACACGCAGGACAGGGCACAAGAGACCCAGTACTTC
j_call: TRBJ2-1; d_call: -; v_call: TRBV9; clone_size: -; cdr3_aa: CASSETQRRYNEQFF; cdr3_nt: TGTGCCAGCAGCGAGACCCAGCGGAGATACAATGAGCAGTTCTTC
j_call: TRBJ1-5; d_call: -; v_call: TRBV28; clone_size: -; cdr3_aa: CASSLTAGVTSNQPQHF; cdr3_nt: TGTGCCAGCAGTTTAACGGCAGGGGTGACTAGCAATCAGCCCCAGCATTTT
j_call: TRBJ1-5; d_call: -; v_call: TRBV6-5; clone_size: -; cdr3_aa: CASSYSNGGDQPQHF; cdr3_nt: TGTGCCAGCAGTTACTCGAATGGAGGGGATCAGCCCCAGCATTTT
j_call: TRBJ2-1; d_call: -; v_call: TRBV4-2; clone_size: once; cdr3_aa: CASSQDRFSYNEQFF; cdr3_nt: TGTGCCAGCAGCCAAGATCGGTTCTCCTACAATGAGCAGTTCTTC
j_call: TRBJ2-2; d_call: TRBD1; v_call: TRBV6-5; clone_size: once; cdr3_aa: CASKRQGGAGELFF; cdr3_nt: TGTGCCAGCAAGAGACAGGGGGGAGCCGGGGAGCTGTTTTTT
j_call: TRBJ1-1; d_call: TRBD1; v_call: TRBV5-1; clone_size: -; cdr3_aa: CASSLNRGNAEAFF; cdr3_nt: TGCGCCAGCAGCTTGAACAGGGGGAACGCTGAAGCTTTCTTT
j_call: TRBJ1-1; d_call: TRBD1; v_call: TRBV7-6; clone_size: -; cdr3_aa: CASSLEGQGDTEAFF; cdr3_nt: TGTGCCAGCAGCTTAGAAGGACAGGGGGACACTGAAGCTTTCTTT
j_call: TRBJ2-3; d_call: TRBD1; v_call: TRBV5-6; clone_size: -; cdr3_aa: CASSQPLQGLELGTDTQYF; cdr3_nt: TGTGCCAGCAGCCAACCTCTACAGGGGCTAGAGTTGGGCACAGATACGCAGTATTTT
j_call: TRBJ2-1; d_call: TRBD1; v_call: TRBV5-1; clone_size: -; cdr3_aa: CASSLGGQGANIRYNEQFF; cdr3_nt: TGCGCCAGCAGCTTAGGGGGACAGGGGGCCAATATACGTTACAATGAGCAGTTCTTC
j_call: TRBJ1-2; d_call: TRBD1; v_call: TRBV7-2; clone_size: -; cdr3_aa: CASSLTGIQDYGYTF; cdr3_nt: TGTGCCAGCAGCTTGACAGGGATTCAGGACTATGGCTACACCTTC
j_call: TRBJ2-5; d_call: -; v_call: TRBV7-5; clone_size: -; cdr3_aa: CARSSRTGSSYYQETQYF; cdr3_nt: TGTGCCAGAAGCTCACGTACAGGGTCCTCTTATTACCAAGAGACCCAGTACTTC
j_call: TRBJ2-1; d_call: -; v_call: TRBV30; clone_size: -; cdr3_aa: CAWMRKSSYNEQFF; cdr3_nt: TGTGCCTGGATGCGGAAGAGCTCCTACAATGAGCAGTTCTTC
j_call: TRBJ2-7; d_call: TRBD2; v_call: TRBV27; clone_size: -; cdr3_aa: CASSLPGLALIYEQYF; cdr3_nt: TGTGCCAGCAGTCTACCGGGACTAGCGCTAATCTACGAGCAGTACTTC
j_call: TRBJ2-7; d_call: TRBD1; v_call: TRBV30; clone_size: -; cdr3_aa: CAWSDRGHNEQYF; cdr3_nt: TGTGCCTGGAGTGACAGGGGGCACAACGAGCAGTACTTC
j_call: TRBJ2-1; d_call: TRBD2; v_call: TRBV6-5; clone_size: -; cdr3_aa: CASSYVAGTSNEQFF; cdr3_nt: TGTGCCAGCAGTTACGTGGCCGGGACTAGCAATGAGCAGTTCTTC
j_call: TRBJ1-1; d_call: -; v_call: TRBV6-5; clone_size: -; cdr3_aa: CASSKPGEAFF; cdr3_nt: TGTGCCAGCAGTAAACCGGGAGAAGCTTTCTTT
j_call: TRBJ2-1; d_call: TRBD2; v_call: TRBV7-2; clone_size: -; cdr3_aa: CASSLGLAGYNEQFF; cdr3_nt: TGTGCCAGCAGCTTGGGACTAGCGGGGTACAATGAGCAGTTCTTC
j_call: TRBJ1-3; d_call: TRBD1; v_call: TRBV10-3; clone_size: -; cdr3_aa: CAISAGQGNTIYF; cdr3_nt: TGTGCCATCAGTGCGGGACAGGGAAACACCATATATTTT
j_call: TRBJ2-3; d_call: TRBD1; v_call: TRBV2; clone_size: -; cdr3_aa: CASSSTGGGTDTQYF; cdr3_nt: TGTGCCAGCAGTTCGACAGGGGGGGGAACAGATACGCAGTATTTT
j_call: TRBJ2-1; d_call: TRBD2; v_call: TRBV19; clone_size: once; cdr3_aa: CASSRTSGGSYNEQFF; cdr3_nt: TGTGCCAGTAGTAGGACTAGCGGGGGGTCCTACAATGAGCAGTTCTTC
j_call: TRBJ2-3; d_call: TRBD2; v_call: TRBV7-2; clone_size: -; cdr3_aa: CASSLSGGEDTQYF; cdr3_nt: TGTGCCAGCAGCTTATCGGGGGGGGAGGATACGCAGTATTTT
j_call: TRBJ2-1; d_call: TRBD2; v_call: TRBV11-2; clone_size: many; cdr3_aa: CASSLPGLAAIWNEQFF; cdr3_nt: TGTGCCAGCAGCTTACCGGGACTAGCGGCTATTTGGAATGAGCAGTTCTTC
j_call: TRBJ2-3; d_call: -; v_call: TRBV24-1; clone_size: -; cdr3_aa: CATSDASGDSTDTQYF; cdr3_nt: TGTGCCACCAGTGATGCGTCGGGAGACAGCACAGATACGCAGTATTTT
j_call: TRBJ1-1; d_call: TRBD1; v_call: TRBV27; clone_size: -; cdr3_aa: CASSYGQGRTEAFF; cdr3_nt: TGTGCCAGCAGTTACGGACAGGGGAGGACTGAAGCTTTCTTT
j_call: TRBJ1-5; d_call: -; v_call: TRBV7-9; clone_size: few; cdr3_aa: CASSSTDGTANQPQHF; cdr3_nt: TGTGCCAGCAGCTCTACCGATGGGACTGCTAATCAGCCCCAGCATTTT
j_call: TRBJ2-7; d_call: -; v_call: TRBV15; clone_size: -; cdr3_aa: CATSRDERGEQYF; cdr3_nt: TGTGCCACCAGCAGAGATGAAAGGGGCGAGCAGTACTTC
j_call: TRBJ2-7; d_call: TRBD1; v_call: TRBV6-5; clone_size: -; cdr3_aa: CASSYRTGRSYEQYF; cdr3_nt: TGTGCCAGCAGTTACCGGACAGGGAGATCCTACGAGCAGTACTTC
j_call: TRBJ2-1; d_call: TRBD2; v_call: TRBV5-4; clone_size: -; cdr3_aa: CASSSTSGRLSDEQFF; cdr3_nt: TGTGCCAGCAGCTCCACTAGCGGGAGACTGTCCGATGAGCAGTTCTTC
j_call: TRBJ2-3; d_call: -; v_call: TRBV7-3; clone_size: -; cdr3_aa: CASQAGPSDTQYF; cdr3_nt: TGTGCCAGTCAAGCGGGTCCTTCAGATACGCAGTATTTT
j_call: TRBJ2-1; d_call: TRBD1; v_call: TRBV5-4; clone_size: -; cdr3_aa: CASGGTGDNEQFF; cdr3_nt: TGTGCCAGCGGGGGGACAGGGGACAATGAGCAGTTCTTC
j_call: TRBJ2-3; d_call: -; v_call: TRBV7-3; clone_size: -; cdr3_aa: CASSLNTRQVGTDTQYF; cdr3_nt: TGTGCCAGCAGCTTAAATACTCGACAGGTCGGCACAGATACGCAGTATTTT
j_call: TRBJ1-6; d_call: -; v_call: TRBV9; clone_size: -; cdr3_aa: CASSAYSSYNSPLHF; cdr3_nt: TGTGCCAGCAGCGCCTACAGCTCCTATAATTCACCCCTCCACTTT
j_call: TRBJ1-3; d_call: -; v_call: TRBV29-1; clone_size: -; cdr3_aa: CSARQDSGNTIYF; cdr3_nt: TGCAGCGCCAGACAGGACTCTGGAAACACCATATATTTT
j_call: TRBJ2-5; d_call: -; v_call: TRBV7-8; clone_size: -; cdr3_aa: CASTKTRKVETQYF; cdr3_nt: TGTGCCAGCACCAAAACTAGAAAGGTAGAGACCCAGTACTTC
j_call: TRBJ1-2; d_call: -; v_call: TRBV4-3; clone_size: -; cdr3_aa: CASSQEHPGNYGYTF; cdr3_nt: TGCGCCAGCAGCCAAGAACATCCAGGGAACTATGGCTACACCTTC
j_call: TRBJ2-3; d_call: TRBD1; v_call: TRBV9; clone_size: -; cdr3_aa: CASSARQGPSTDTQYF; cdr3_nt: TGTGCCAGCAGCGCGCGACAGGGACCTAGCACAGATACGCAGTATTTT
j_call: TRBJ2-3; d_call: -; v_call: TRBV7-2; clone_size: -; cdr3_aa: CASSLSSPDTQYF; cdr3_nt: TGTGCCAGCAGCTTAAGTAGTCCAGATACGCAGTATTTT
j_call: TRBJ2-2; d_call: TRBD2; v_call: TRBV2; clone_size: once; cdr3_aa: CASSARWILAEGTGELFF; cdr3_nt: TGTGCCAGCAGCGCCCGTTGGATACTAGCGGAGGGGACCGGGGAGCTGTTTTTT
j_call: TRBJ2-3; d_call: TRBD2; v_call: TRBV7-9; clone_size: -; cdr3_aa: CASSLRAGPAGDTQYF; cdr3_nt: TGTGCCAGCAGCTTAAGAGCGGGACCGGCCGGAGATACGCAGTATTTT